The 8 T cell receptor beta chains below come from one sample, sequenced in a study of shared clonotypes between healthy human individuals. Only CD45RO-negative cells positively selected for CCR7 counted as naive CD8 cells, so terminally differentiated effector memory CD45RA+ cells were excluded. The data were produced by immunoSEQ multiplex PCR, yet TCRdb's version contains in-frame clones alone and is incomplete. The sample yields hundreds of thousands of clones, approximately 96% seen once. What was sequenced was naive CD8+ T cells sorted from blood. The origin of the receptors is a woman in her twenties or thirties in good health.

The DNA of the CDR3 is TGTGCCAGCAGCTTCTCAGGTTTAGGCACAGATACGCAGTATTTT. Protein product: CASSFSGLGTDTQYF. The genes are TRBV11-2 and TRBJ2-3, with D unresolved. V was trimmed by 3 bases and J by 1 base, leaving 11 bases between them. CDR3 length equals 15 residues. CDR1 and CDR2 from the germline V gene are SGHAT and FQNNGV.

This chain links TRBV28 with TRBJ1-2, with D unresolved. The CDR3 loop spans 13 amino acids. Germline loops: CDR1 MDHEN, CDR2 SYDVKM. V was trimmed by 10 bases and J by 1 base, leaving 13 bases between them. CDR3 DNA sequence: TGTGCCACGTCGGACGAGATTAACTATGGCTACACCTTC. The encoded protein is CATSDEINYGYTF.

The chain recombines TRBV29-1 with TRBJ2-2; D is perhaps TRBD2 (6 bases). This CDR3 has 15 amino acids. Trimming stripped 2 bases from V and 7 bases from J, with 17 bases between. Germline V lookup: CDR1 SQVTM, CDR2 ANQGSEA. CDR3 coding DNA: TGCAGCGTTGAATGGGCGGGGAAAAAGGACGGGGAGCTGTTTTTT. Amino acids: CSVEWAGKKDGELFF.

The chain is built from TRBV28 and TRBJ1-2; no clear D. There are 13 residues in the CDR3. V was pared by 5 bases and J by 6 bases, with 13 bases between. The germline gives CDR1 MDHEN, CDR2 SYDVKM. The CDR3, as DNA: TGTGCCAGCAGTAGTACTTACCGAGATGGCTACACCTTC. Translated: CASSSTYRDGYTF.

This clone appeared a single time. The chain joins TRBV7-8 to TRBJ1-1; TRBD1 is a possible D gene (5 bases). The germline V gene encodes CDR1 SGHVS and CDR2 FQNEAQ. CDR3 size: 15 residues. Trimming removed 1 base from V and 5 bases from J, with 14 bases in between. As DNA, the CDR3 is TGTGCCAGCAGCTTAGAAGGGGATCGGGAAACTGAAGCTTTCTTT. Encoded protein: CASSLEGDRETEAFF.

This chain links TRBV27 with TRBJ2-7; 9 nucleotides match TRBD2. The CDR3 has 15 residues. Trimming cost V 3 bases and J 7 bases; bases outside gene matches: 10. Germline CDR1 reads MNHEY; CDR2 reads SMNVEV (reference sequence). The CDR3 nucleotides are TGTGCCAGCAGTTTGGTCGCGGGAGGGCCGGGGGAGCAGTACTTC. Its translation: CASSLVAGGPGEQYF.

This chain uses TRBV19 with TRBJ1-1; D gene uncertain. There are 15 residues in the CDR3. Between the trimmed V and J ends, which lost 3 bases and 0 bases, there was a span of 11 bases. CDR1 is LNHDA, CDR2 SQIVND, per germline (reference sequence). DNA for the CDR3: TGTGCCAGTAGTATCTTCCGCTTCATGAACACTGAAGCTTTCTTT. Translating it yields CASSIFRFMNTEAFF.

The rearrangement links TRBV19 to TRBJ2-1, with D perhaps matching TRBD2 (5 bases). V gave up 5 bases and J gave up 4 bases, with 9 bases separating them. The CDR3 is made up of 13 amino acids. Germline V gene sequence: CDR1 LNHDA, CDR2 SQIVND (reference sequence). CDR3 residues: CASSPGVYNEQFF. In DNA form, the CDR3 reads TGTGCCAGTAGTCCCGGGGTTTACAATGAGCAGTTCTTC.